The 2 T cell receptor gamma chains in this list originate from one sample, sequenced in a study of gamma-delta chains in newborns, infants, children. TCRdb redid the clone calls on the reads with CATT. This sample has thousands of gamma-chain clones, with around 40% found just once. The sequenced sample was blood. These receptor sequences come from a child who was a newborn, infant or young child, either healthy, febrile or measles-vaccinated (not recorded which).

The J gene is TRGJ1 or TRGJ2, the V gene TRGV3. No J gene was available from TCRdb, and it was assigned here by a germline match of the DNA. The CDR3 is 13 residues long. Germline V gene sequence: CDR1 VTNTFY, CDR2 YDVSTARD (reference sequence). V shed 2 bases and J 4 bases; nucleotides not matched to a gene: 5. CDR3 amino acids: CATWDMGYYKKLF. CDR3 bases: TGTGCCACCTGGGACATGGGCTATTATAAGAAACTCTTT.

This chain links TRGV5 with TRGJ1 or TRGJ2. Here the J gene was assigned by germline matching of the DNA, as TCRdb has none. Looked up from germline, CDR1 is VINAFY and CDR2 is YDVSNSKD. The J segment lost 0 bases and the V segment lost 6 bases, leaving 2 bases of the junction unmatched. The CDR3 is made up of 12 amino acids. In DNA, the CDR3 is TGTGCCACCTGGAGGAATTATTATAAGAAACTCTTT. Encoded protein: CATWRNYYKKLF.